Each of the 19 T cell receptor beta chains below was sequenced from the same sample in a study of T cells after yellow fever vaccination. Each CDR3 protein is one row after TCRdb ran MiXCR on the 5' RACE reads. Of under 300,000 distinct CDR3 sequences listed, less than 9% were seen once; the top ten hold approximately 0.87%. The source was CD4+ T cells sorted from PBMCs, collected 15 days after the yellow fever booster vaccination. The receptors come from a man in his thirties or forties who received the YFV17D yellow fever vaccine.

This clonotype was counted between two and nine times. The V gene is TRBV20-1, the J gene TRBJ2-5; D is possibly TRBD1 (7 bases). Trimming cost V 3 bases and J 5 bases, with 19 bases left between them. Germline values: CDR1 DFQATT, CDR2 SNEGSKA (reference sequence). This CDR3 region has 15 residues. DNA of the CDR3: TGCAGTGCTAGCCGGGGAGGCAGGGGGTTGGAGACCCAGTACTTC. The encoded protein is CSASRGGRGLETQYF.

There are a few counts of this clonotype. As DNA, the CDR3 is TGCAGTGCTACCGGGACAGACCACAATGAGCAGTTCTTC. It codes for CSATGTDHNEQFF. This chain joins TRBV20-1 and TRBJ2-1, with TRBD1 identical over 7 bases. Germline CDR1 reads DFQATT; CDR2 reads SNEGSKA (reference sequence). The CDR3 length is 13 residues. V lost 4 bases to trimming and J lost 5 bases; unmatched junction nucleotides: 5.

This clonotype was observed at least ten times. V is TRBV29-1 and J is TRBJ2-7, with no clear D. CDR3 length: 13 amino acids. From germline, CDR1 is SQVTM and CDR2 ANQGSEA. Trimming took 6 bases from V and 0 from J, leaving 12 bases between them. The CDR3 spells CSVRWVNSYEQYF. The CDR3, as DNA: TGCAGCGTCAGATGGGTCAACTCCTACGAGCAGTACTTC.

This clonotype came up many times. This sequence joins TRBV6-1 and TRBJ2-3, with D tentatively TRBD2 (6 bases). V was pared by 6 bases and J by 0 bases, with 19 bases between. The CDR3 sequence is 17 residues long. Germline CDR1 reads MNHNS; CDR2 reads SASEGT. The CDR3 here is CASSPRSSAGSTDTQYF. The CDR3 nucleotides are TGTGCCAGCAGCCCTCGGAGTAGCGCGGGGAGCACAGATACGCAGTATTTT.

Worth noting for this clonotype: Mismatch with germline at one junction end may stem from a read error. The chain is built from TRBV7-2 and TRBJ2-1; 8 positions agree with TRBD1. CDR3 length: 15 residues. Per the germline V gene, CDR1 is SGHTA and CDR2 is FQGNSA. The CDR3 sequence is CASSLGQGSCNEQFF. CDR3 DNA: TGTGCCAGCAGCCTAGGACAGGGCTCCTGCAATGAGCAGTTCTTC.

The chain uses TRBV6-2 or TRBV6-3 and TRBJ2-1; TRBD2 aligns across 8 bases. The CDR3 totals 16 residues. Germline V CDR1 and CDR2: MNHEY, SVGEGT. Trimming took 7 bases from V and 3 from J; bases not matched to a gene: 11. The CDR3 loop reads CASTYRPGGLYNEQFF. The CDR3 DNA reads TGTGCCAGCACATATCGGCCGGGAGGGCTCTACAATGAGCAGTTCTTC.

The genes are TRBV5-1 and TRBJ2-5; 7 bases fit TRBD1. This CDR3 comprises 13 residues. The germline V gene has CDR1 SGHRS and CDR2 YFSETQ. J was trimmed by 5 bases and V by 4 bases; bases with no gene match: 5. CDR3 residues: CASSVQGRETQYF. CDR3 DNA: TGCGCCAGCAGCGTACAGGGGCGGGAGACCCAGTACTTC.

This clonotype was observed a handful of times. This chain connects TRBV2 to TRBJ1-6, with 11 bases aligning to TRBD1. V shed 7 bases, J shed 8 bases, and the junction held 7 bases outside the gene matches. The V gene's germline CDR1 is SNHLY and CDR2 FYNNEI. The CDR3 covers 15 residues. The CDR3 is CASIFRDRGDSPLHF. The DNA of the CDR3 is TGTGCCAGCATCTTTCGGGACAGGGGGGATTCACCCCTCCACTTT.

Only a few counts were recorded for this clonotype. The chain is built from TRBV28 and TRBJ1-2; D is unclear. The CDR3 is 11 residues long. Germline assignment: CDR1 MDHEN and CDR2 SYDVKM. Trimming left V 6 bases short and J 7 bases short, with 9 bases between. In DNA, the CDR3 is TGTGCCAGCAGGCAGGACTCTGGCTACACCTTC. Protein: CASRQDSGYTF.

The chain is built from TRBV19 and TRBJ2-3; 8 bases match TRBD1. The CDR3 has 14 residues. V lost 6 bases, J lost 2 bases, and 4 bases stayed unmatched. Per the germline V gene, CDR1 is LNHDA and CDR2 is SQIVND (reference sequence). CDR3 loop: CASRWGQDTDTQYF. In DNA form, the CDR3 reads TGTGCCAGTAGGTGGGGACAGGACACAGATACGCAGTATTTT. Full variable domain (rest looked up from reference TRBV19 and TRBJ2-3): DGGITQSPKYLFRKEGQNVTLSCEQNLNHDAMYWYRQDPGQGLRLIYYSQIVNDFQKGDIAEGYSVSREKKESFPLTVTSAQKNPTAFYLCASRWGQDTDTQYFGPGTRLTVL.

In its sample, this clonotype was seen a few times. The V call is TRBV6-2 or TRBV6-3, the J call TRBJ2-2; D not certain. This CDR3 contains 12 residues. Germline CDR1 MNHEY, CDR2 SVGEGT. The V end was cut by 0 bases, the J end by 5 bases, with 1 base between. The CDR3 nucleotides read TGTGCCAGCAGTTACTCGACCGGGGAGCTGTTTTTT. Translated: CASSYSTGELFF.

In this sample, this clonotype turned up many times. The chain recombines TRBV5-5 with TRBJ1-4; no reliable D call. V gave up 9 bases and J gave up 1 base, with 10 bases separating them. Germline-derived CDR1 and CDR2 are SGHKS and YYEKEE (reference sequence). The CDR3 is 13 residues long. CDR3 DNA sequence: TGTGCCACACGGCGGGAAACTAATGAAAAACTGTTTTTT. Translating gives CATRRETNEKLFF.

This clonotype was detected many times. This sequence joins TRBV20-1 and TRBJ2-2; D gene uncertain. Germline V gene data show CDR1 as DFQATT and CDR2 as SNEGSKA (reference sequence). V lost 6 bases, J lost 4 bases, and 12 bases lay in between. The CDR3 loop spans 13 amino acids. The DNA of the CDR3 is TGCAGTGCCAGAAGGGCCGCCACCGGGGAGCTGTTTTTT. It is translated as CSARRAATGELFF.

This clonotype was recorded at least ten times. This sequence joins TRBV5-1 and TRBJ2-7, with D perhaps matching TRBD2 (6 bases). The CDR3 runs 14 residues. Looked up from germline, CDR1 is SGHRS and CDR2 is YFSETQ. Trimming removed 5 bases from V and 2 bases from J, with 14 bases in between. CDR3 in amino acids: CASRSRDSTYEQYF. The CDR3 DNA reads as TGCGCCAGCAGGTCTCGGGACTCTACCTACGAGCAGTACTTC.

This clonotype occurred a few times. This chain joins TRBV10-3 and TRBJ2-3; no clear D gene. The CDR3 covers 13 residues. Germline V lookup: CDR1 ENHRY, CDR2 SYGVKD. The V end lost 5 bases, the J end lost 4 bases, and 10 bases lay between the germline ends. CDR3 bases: TGTGCCATCAGTTCTGAGGCGGCAGATACGCAGTATTTT. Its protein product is CAISSEAADTQYF.

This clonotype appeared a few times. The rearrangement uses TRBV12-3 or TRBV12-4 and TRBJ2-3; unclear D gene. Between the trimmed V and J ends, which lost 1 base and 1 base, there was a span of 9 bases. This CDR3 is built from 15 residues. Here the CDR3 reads CASSLGSGGTDTQYF. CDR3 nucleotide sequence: TGTGCCAGCAGTTTAGGCTCTGGGGGCACAGATACGCAGTATTTT.

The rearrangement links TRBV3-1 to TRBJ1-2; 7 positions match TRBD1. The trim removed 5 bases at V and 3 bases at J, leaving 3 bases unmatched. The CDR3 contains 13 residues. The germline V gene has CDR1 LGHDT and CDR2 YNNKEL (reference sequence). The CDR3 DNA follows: TGTGCCAGCAGCACAGGGGACCACTATGGCTACACCTTC. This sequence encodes CASSTGDHYGYTF. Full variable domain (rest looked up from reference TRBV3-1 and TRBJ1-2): DTAVSQTPKYLVTQMGNDKSIKCEQNLGHDTMYWYKQDSKKFLKIMFSYNNKELIINETVPNRFSPKSPDKAHLNLHINSLELGDSAVYFCASSTGDHYGYTFGSGTRLTVV.

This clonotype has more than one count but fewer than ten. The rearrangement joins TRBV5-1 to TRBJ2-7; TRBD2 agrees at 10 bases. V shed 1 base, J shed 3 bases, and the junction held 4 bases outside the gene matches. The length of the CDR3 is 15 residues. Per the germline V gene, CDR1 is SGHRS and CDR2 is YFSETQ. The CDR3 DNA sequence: TGCGCCAGCAGCTTGACTAGCGGGACTTACTACGAGCAGTACTTC. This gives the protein CASSLTSGTYYEQYF.

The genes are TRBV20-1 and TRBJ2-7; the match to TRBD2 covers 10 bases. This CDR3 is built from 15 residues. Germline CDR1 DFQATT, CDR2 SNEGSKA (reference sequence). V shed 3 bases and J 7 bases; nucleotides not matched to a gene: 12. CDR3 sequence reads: CSASGGTSAYGEQYF. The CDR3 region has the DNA TGCAGTGCTAGTGGCGGGACTAGCGCCTATGGGGAGCAGTACTTC.